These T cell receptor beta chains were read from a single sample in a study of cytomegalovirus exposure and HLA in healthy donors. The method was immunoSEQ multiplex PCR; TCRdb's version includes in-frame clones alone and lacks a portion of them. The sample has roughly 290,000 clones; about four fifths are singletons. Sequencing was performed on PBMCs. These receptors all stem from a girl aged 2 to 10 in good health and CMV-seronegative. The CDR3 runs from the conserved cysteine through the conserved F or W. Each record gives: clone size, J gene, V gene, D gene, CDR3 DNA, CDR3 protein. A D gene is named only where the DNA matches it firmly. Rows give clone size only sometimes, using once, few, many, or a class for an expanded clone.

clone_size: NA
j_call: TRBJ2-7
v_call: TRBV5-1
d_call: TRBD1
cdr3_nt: TGCGCCAGCAGCTCCGAACCAGCCGGACAGGGTGTCTACGAGCAGTACTTC
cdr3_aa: CASSSEPAGQGVYEQYF

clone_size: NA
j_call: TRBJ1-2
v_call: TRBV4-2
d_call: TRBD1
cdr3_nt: TGTGCCAGCAGCCAGGAAAGGGACAGTGGATATGGCTACACCTTC
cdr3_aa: CASSQERDSGYGYTF

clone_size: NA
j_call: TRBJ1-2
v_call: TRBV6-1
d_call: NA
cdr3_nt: TGTGCCAGCAGCCCCAGGACTAACTATGGCTACACCTTC
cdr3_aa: CASSPRTNYGYTF

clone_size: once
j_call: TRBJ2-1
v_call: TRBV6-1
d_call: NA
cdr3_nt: TGTGCCAGCAGTGAAGCCGGTTCCCTCCCCTACAATGAGCAGTTCTTC
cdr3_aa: CASSEAGSLPYNEQFF

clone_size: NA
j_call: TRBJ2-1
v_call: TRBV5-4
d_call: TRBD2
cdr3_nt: TGTGCCAGCAGCTTGACTAGCGGGGGGTTTAATGAGCAGTTCTTC
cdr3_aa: CASSLTSGGFNEQFF

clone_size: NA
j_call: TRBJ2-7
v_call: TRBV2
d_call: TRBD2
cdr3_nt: TGTGCCAGCAGTGGATTACTAGCGGGCGAGCAGTACTTC
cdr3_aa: CASSGLLAGEQYF

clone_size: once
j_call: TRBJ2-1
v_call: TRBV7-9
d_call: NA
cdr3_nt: TGTGCCAGCAGCTTCACCGACCGGGACTCGGGTAGGGTCTTC
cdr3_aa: CASSFTDRDSGRVF

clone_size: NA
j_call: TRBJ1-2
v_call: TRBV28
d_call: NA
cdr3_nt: TGTGCCAGCAGTCCCGCTGGACAGTTTGATGGCTACACCTTC
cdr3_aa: CASSPAGQFDGYTF

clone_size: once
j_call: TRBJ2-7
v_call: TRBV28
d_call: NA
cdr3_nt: TGTGCCAGCAGTTTCCTCGACAGAGTGAGCTCCTACGAGCAGTACTTC
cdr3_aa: CASSFLDRVSSYEQYF

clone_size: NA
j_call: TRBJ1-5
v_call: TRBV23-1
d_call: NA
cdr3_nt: TGCGCCAGCAGTCAATCCTCAAGAAGAGTACGGAATCAGCCCCAGCATTTT
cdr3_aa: CASSQSSRRVRNQPQHF

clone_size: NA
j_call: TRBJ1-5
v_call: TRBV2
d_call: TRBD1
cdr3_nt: TGTGCCAGCAGTCTAACAGGGGGCCGACAGCCCCAGCATTTT
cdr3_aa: CASSLTGGRQPQHF

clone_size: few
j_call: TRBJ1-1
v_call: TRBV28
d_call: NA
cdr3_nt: TGTGCCAGCAGTTTCGTAACAGGGTTGGGATTTTGGGGCACTGAAGCTTTCTTT
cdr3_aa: CASSFVTGLGFWGTEAFF

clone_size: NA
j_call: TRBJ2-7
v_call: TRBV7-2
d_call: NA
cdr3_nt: TGTGCCAGCAGCTTAGCGTCCCGCTACGAGCAGTACTTC
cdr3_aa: CASSLASRYEQYF

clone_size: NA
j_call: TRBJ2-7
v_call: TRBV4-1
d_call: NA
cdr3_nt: TGCGCCAGCAGCCTTAGCACCTCCAATTTCTACGAGCAGTACTTC
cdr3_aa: CASSLSTSNFYEQYF

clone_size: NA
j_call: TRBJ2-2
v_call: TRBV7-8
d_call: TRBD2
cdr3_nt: TGTGCCAGCAGCTTATATAGCTGGTGGCTAGCGGGAAGGGATAACACCGGGGAGCTGTTTTTT
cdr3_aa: CASSLYSWWLAGRDNTGELFF

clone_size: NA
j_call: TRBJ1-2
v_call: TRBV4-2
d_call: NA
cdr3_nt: TGTGCCAGCAGCCAAGATCCGGGAACAGAACTACCCTACACCTTC
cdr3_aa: CASSQDPGTELPYTF

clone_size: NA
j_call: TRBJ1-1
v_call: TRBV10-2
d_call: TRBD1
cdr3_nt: TGCGCCAGCAGTGACGGGACAGGGGGTGAGACTGAAGCTTTCTTT
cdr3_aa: CASSDGTGGETEAFF

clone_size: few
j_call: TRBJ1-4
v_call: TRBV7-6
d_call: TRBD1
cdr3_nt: TGTGCCAGCAGCTTGACAGGGGGCCCACCCAAAGAAAAACTGTTTTTT
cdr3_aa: CASSLTGGPPKEKLFF

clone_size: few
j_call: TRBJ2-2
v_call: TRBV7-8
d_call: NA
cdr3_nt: TGTGCCAGCAGCTTAATGCAGTTTGCCGGGGAGCTGTTTTTT
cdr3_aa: CASSLMQFAGELFF

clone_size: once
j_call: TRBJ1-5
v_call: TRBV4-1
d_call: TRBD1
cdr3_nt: TGCGCCAGCAGCCAAGATCGATTCAACAGGGGGTCGGGTCAGCCCCAGCATTTT
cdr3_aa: CASSQDRFNRGSGQPQHF

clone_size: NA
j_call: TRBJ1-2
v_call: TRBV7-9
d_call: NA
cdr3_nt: TGTGCCAGCAGCGTTACAGGGAGTAGGGACTATGGCTACACCTTC
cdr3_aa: CASSVTGSRDYGYTF

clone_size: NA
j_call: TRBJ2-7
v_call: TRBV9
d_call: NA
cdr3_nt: TGTGCCAGCAGCGGCTCGCGGGCGGGCGAGCAGTACTTC
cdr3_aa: CASSGSRAGEQYF

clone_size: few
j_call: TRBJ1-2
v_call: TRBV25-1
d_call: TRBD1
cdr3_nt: TGTGCCAGCAGTGAATTGACAGGGGCTAACTATGGCTACACCTTC
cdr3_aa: CASSELTGANYGYTF

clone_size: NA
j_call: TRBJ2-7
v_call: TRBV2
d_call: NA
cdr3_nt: TGTGCCAGCAGTGCGGTCCGGGACCCAGGGGACGAGCAGTACTTC
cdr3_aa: CASSAVRDPGDEQYF

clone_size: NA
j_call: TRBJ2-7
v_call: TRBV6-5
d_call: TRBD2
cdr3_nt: TGTGCCAGCAGTTACAAAGGACTAGTCTACGAGCAGTACTTC
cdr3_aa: CASSYKGLVYEQYF

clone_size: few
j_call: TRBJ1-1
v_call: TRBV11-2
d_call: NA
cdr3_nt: TGTGCCAGCAGCTCGGTAACAGGCCCGAACACTGAAGCTTTCTTT
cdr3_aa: CASSSVTGPNTEAFF

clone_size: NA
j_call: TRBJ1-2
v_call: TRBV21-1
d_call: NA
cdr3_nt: TGTACCAGCAGCAAAGATGGGCCTTGGCGTGGCTACACCTTC
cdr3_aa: CTSSKDGPWRGYTF

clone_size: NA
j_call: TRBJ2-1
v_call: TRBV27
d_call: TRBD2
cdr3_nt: TGTGCCAGCAGTTTATCAAGACTAGCGGGGGCCAATGAGCAGTTCTTC
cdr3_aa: CASSLSRLAGANEQFF

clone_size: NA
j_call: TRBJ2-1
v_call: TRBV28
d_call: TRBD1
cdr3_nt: TGTGCCAGCAGTTGGAGGGCCGGGACAGGGTTCTATCATGAGCAGTTCTTC
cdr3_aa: CASSWRAGTGFYHEQFF

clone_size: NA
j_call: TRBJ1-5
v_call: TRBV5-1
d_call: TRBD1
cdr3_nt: TGCGCCAGCAGCCTCGCTACAGGGGAAGATCAGCCCCAGCATTTT
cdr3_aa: CASSLATGEDQPQHF

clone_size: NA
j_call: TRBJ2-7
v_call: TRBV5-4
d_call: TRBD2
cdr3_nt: TGTGCCAGCAGCCGGGGACTAGCGGGATATACGTCCTACGAGCAGTACTTC
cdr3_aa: CASSRGLAGYTSYEQYF

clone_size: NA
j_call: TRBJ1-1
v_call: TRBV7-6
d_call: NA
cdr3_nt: TGTGCCAGCAGCTTAATTGGGGTCGGCGGGGCTTTCTTT
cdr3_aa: CASSLIGVGGAFF

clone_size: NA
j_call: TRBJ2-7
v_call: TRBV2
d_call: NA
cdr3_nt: TGTGCCAGCAGCCAGGTCCAGGTTACGGAGCAGTACTTC
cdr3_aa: CASSQVQVTEQYF

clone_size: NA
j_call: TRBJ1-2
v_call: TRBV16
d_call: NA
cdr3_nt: TGTGCCAGCAGCCAATCTACAGGGATAAACTATGGCTACACCTTC
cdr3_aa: CASSQSTGINYGYTF

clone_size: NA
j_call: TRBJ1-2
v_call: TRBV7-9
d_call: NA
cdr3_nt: TGTTCCAGCAGCTCAAGGGGCCAGTCTAACTATGGCTACACCTTC
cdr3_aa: CSSSSRGQSNYGYTF

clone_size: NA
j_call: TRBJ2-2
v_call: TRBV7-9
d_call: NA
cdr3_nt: TGTGCCAGCAGCTTACCAGGGCGACGCGGGGAGCTGTTTTTT
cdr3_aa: CASSLPGRRGELFF

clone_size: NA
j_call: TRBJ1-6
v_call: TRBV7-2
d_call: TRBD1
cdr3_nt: TGTGCCAGCAGCTACCCGGGGGACAGGGTTTCACCCCTCCACTTT
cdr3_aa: CASSYPGDRVSPLHF

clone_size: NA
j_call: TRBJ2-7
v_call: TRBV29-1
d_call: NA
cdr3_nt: TGCAGCGTACAGGGTTCTGACTACGAGCAGTACTTC
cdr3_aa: CSVQGSDYEQYF

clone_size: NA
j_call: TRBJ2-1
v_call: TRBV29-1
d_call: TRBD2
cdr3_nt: TGCAGCGTTGAGCCCCCAGGACTAGCGGGAGGCCGTGAGCAGTTCTTC
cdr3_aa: CSVEPPGLAGGREQFF

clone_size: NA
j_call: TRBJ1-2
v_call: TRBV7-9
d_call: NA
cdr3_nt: TGTTCCAGCAGCTCCGGGGTGGCAGTTGGCGGCTACACCTTC
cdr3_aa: CSSSSGVAVGGYTF

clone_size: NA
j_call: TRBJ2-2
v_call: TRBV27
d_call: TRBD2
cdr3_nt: TGTGCCAGCACACCCGGCCGAGCGGGGGGGTATAACACCGGGGAGCTGTTTTTT
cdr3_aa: CASTPGRAGGYNTGELFF

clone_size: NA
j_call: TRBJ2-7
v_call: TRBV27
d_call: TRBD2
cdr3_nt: TGTGCCAGCAGTCCCACACTAGCGGGGGCCAATGAGCAGTACTTC
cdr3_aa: CASSPTLAGANEQYF

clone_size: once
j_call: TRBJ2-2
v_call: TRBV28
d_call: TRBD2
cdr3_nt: TGTGCCAGCAGATCTATTTCTAGCGGGAGGGCCTCGAACACCGGGGAGCTGTTTTTT
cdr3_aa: CASRSISSGRASNTGELFF

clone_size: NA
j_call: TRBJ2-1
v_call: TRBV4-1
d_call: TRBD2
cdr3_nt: TGCGCCAGCAGCCAAGAGAGGACTAGCGCCTGGAGCTCCTACAATGAGCAGTTCTTC
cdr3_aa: CASSQERTSAWSSYNEQFF

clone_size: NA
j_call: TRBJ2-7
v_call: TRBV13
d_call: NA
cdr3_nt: TGTGCCAGCAGCCGGGCAGCGGGACAGGTCTCCTACGAGCAGTACTTC
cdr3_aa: CASSRAAGQVSYEQYF

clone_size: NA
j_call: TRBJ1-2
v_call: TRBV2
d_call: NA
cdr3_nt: TGTGCCAGCAGGCAGGCCTGGGTAAATGGCTACACCTTC
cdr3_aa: CASRQAWVNGYTF

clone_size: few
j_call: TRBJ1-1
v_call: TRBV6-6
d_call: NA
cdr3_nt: TGTGCCAGCAGTGCCGGGGGGAACACTGAAGCTTTCTTT
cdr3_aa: CASSAGGNTEAFF

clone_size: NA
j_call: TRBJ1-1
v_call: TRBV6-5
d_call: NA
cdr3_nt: TGTGCCAGCATCCTACAGGACAAGGGCACTGAAGCTTTCTTT
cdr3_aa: CASILQDKGTEAFF

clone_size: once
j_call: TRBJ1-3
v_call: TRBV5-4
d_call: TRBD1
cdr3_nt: TGTGCCAGCAGCGCAGGACAGGGCTCTGGAAACACCATATATTTT
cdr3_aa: CASSAGQGSGNTIYF

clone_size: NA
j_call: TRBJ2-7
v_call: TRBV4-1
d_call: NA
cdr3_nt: TGCGCCAGCAGCCAAGTAACAGGGATGGAAGTTGGCGAGCAGTACTTC
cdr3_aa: CASSQVTGMEVGEQYF

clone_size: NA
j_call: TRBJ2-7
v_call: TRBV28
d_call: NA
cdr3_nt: TGTGCCAGCAGACCCGGGATGAGCGGAGGCTACGAGCAGTACTTC
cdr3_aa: CASRPGMSGGYEQYF

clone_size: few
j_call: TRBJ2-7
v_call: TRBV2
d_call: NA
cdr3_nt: TGTGCCAGCAGTGAAATATCCTACGAGCAGTACTTC
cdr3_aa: CASSEISYEQYF

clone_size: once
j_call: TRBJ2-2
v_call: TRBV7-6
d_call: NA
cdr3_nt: TGTGCCAGCAGTCAACACGGGACGAACACCGGGGAGCTGTTTTTT
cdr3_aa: CASSQHGTNTGELFF

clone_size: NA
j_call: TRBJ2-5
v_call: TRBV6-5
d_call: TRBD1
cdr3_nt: TGTGCCAGCAGTTACTCGAAGGGGACAGGGGCAGAGACCCAGTACTTC
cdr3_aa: CASSYSKGTGAETQYF